This T cell receptor (beta chain) was documented in a study of blood T cell repertoires in COVID-19. Study background: The analysed material was cDNA or gDNA that came from T cells, B-cell-depleted T cells, or PBMCs.

Everyone who took part was roughly 18 to 90 years old, and they came from about two dozen US areas. Each participant's cohort was designated according to participant-reported clinical history. How the authors handled the data: Estimation of nucleated cell counts was performed using reference gene primer amplification. Profiled with immunoSEQ multiplex PCR; TCRdb holds only in-frame clones, not every one. V, J and clone size were drawn from that table, and D and trimming were deduced from the DNA. Of 120,000 to 150,000 clones in the sample, 80% to 85% were seen once. The CDR3 is 13 residues long. The J segment lost 6 bases and the V segment lost 2 bases, leaving 4 bases of the junction unmatched. Looked up from germline, CDR1 is MNHNS and CDR2 is SASEGT.

Sample: PBMCs or T cells enriched from blood (not recorded which). This sequence was found in a woman aged 45-60 years who had been exposed to COVID-19. This sequence joins TRBV6-1 and TRBJ2-7; 7 bases map to TRBD2. The CDR3 is CASSERLAGEQYF. The DNA of the CDR3 is TGTGCCAGCAGTGAAAGACTAGCTGGCGAGCAGTACTTC.